This TCR beta chain was sequenced during a study of vaccination and CD4 T cells after COVID-19. The overall study: Six male and four female convalescents took part, two of them Hispanic. Taking of post-vaccine samples occurred a median 72 days after dose two (range 14 to 241).

From the PCR reads, TCRdb called clonotypes with MiXCR, one entry per CDR3 protein. The profile shows tens of thousands of distinct CDR3 sequences, 45% to 60% of them singletons. There are 16 residues in the CDR3. Per germline, CDR1 DFQATT and CDR2 SNEGSKA (reference sequence). Trimming at V came to 2 bases and at J to 1 base, leaving 6 bases not matched to a gene. The receptor was derived from a human donor who had recovered from COVID-19. The sample consisted of CD4+ T cells from blood, taken before SARS-CoV-2 vaccination. The rearrangement joins TRBV20-1 to TRBJ1-1, with TRBD1 matching over 11 bases. The CDR3 is CSARSAGTGGNTEAFF. Written as DNA, the CDR3 is TGCAGTGCTAGATCCGCCGGGACAGGGGGGAACACTGAAGCTTTCTTT.